This T cell receptor beta chain was retrieved from a study of CD8 T cells in ankylosing spondylitis. Findings and limits, study-wide: There was a TCR beta motif, made of several highly homologous variants, that appeared characteristic of ankylosing spondylitis blood. Disease-linked clones proved CD8+ and comparatively uncommon in peripheral blood. Researchers reportedly found disease-linked clones significantly enriched in matched ankylosing spondylitis synovial fluid. Reactive arthritis synovial fluid and blood were previously reported to contain some motif variants.

TCRdb re-called the 5' RACE reads through MiXCR, storing one row per CDR3 protein. The sample lists under 300,000 distinct CDR3 sequences, 8% to 9.5% occurring once. As concerns this clonotype: Its antigen is currently unknown.

CDR3 size: 15 residues. Germline CDR1 MGHDK, CDR2 SYGVNS. Trimming shortened V by 5 bases and J by 0 bases, and 11 bases separated the two germline ends. The chain carries TRBV25-1 and TRBJ1-3; possibly TRBD1 for D (5 bases). The sequencing input was blood, either unsorted or a sorted T cell fraction (not recorded which). The clonotype originates from a male donor with ankylosing spondylitis or in good health (not recorded which). CDR3 residues: CASSQLGPSGNTIYF. As DNA, the CDR3 is TGTGCCAGCAGTCAACTGGGACCCTCTGGAAACACCATATATTTT.